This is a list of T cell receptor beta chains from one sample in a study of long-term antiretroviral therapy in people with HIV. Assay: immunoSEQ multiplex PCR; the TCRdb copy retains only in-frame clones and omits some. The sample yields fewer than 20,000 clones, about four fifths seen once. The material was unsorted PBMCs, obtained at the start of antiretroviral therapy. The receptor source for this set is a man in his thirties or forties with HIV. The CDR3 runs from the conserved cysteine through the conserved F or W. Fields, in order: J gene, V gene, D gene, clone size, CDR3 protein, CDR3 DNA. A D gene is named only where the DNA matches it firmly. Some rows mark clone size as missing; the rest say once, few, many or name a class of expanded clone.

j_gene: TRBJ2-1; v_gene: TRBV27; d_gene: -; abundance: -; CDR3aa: CASSFLTGQWYNEQFF; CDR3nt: TGTGCCAGCAGTTTCTTAACAGGACAGTGGTACAATGAGCAGTTCTTC
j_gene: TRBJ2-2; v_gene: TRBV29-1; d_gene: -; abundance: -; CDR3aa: CSVKGATPNTGELFF; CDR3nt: TGCAGCGTTAAAGGGGCGACCCCGAACACCGGGGAGCTGTTTTTT
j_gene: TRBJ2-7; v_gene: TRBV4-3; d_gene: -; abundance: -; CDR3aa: CASSQDTSRPGQTYEQYF; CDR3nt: TGCGCCAGCAGCCAAGATACGTCTCGGCCAGGGCAAACCTACGAGCAGTACTTC
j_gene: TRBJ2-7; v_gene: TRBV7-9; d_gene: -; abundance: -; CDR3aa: CASSLGSNRNGDEQYF; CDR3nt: TGTGCCAGCAGCTTAGGGAGTAACAGGAACGGCGACGAGCAGTACTTC
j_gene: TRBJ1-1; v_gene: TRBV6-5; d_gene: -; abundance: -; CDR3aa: CASSYSRQIEAFF; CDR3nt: TGTGCCAGCAGTTACTCCCGACAGATTGAAGCTTTCTTT
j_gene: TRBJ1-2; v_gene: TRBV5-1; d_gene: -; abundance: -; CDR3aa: CASSLSDSLYGYTF; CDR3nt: TGCGCCAGCAGCTTATCGGACAGCCTCTATGGCTACACCTTC
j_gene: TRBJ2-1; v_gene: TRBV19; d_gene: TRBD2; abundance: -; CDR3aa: CASSIGTSPNNEQFF; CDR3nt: TGTGCCAGTAGTATAGGGACTAGCCCTAACAATGAGCAGTTCTTC
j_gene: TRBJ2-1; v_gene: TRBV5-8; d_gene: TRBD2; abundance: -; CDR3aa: CASSLSLAVLYNEQFF; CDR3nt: TGTGCCAGCAGCTTGTCGCTAGCGGTGCTCTACAATGAGCAGTTCTTC
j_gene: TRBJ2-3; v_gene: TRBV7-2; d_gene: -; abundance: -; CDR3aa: CASKPAESTDTQYF; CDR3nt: TGTGCCAGCAAACCAGCGGAGAGCACAGATACGCAGTATTTT
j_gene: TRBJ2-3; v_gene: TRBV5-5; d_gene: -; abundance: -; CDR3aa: CASSLRAVSTDTQYF; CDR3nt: TGTGCCAGCAGCTTACGAGCAGTCAGCACAGATACGCAGTATTTT
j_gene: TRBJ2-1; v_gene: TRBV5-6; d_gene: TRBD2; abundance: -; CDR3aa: CASSQLAGSSYNEQFF; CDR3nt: TGTGCCAGCAGCCAACTAGCGGGAAGCTCCTACAATGAGCAGTTCTTC
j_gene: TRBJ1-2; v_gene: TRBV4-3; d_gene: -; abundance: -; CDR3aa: CASSQETANYGYTF; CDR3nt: TGCGCCAGCAGCCAAGAGACAGCTAACTATGGCTACACCTTC
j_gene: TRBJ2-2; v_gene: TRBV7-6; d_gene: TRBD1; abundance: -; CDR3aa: CALARQGWGTGELFF; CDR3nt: TGTGCCCTTGCCCGACAGGGCTGGGGCACCGGGGAGCTGTTTTTT
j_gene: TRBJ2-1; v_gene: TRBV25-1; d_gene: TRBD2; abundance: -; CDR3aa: CASKGIAGLGDEQFF; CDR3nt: TGTGCCAGCAAGGGGATAGCGGGACTCGGCGATGAGCAGTTCTTC
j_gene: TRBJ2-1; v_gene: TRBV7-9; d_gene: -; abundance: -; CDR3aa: CASSWNPGLSDNEQFF; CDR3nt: TGTGCCAGCAGCTGGAATCCGGGACTTTCGGACAATGAGCAGTTCTTC
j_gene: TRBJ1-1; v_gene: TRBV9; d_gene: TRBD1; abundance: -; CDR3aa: CASSTPRGTGEEAFF; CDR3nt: TGTGCCAGCAGCACTCCCCGAGGGACAGGGGAAGAAGCTTTCTTT
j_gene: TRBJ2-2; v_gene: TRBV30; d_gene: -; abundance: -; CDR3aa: CAWSTGYLNTGELFF; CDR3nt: TGTGCCTGGAGTACGGGATATCTTAACACCGGGGAGCTGTTTTTT
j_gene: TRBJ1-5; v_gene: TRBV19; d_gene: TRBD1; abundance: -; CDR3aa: CASGPQTGTGNQPQHF; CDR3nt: TGTGCCAGTGGTCCCCAAACCGGGACAGGCAATCAGCCCCAGCATTTT
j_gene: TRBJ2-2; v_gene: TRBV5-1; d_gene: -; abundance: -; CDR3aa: CASSPRTTGTGELFF; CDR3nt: TGCGCCAGCAGCCCCCGGACGACCGGCACCGGGGAGCTGTTTTTT
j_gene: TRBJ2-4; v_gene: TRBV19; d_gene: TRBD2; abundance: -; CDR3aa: CASSYRWARKLADIQYF; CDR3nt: TGTGCCAGTAGTTATAGATGGGCTAGGAAACTAGCGGACATTCAGTACTTC
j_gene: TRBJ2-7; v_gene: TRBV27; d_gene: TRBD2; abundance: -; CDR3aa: CASSLSASGSYEQYF; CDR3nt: TGTGCCAGCAGTTTATCGGCTAGCGGGAGTTACGAGCAGTACTTC
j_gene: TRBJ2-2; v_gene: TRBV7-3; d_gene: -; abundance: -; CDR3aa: CASSLSSGGELFF; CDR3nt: TGTGCCAGCAGCTTATCATCCGGCGGGGAGCTGTTTTTT
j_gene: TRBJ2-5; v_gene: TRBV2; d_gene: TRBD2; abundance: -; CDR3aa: CASPGTSAFQETQYF; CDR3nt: TGTGCCAGCCCCGGGACTAGCGCCTTTCAAGAGACCCAGTACTTC
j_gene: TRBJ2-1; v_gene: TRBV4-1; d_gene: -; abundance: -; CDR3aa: CASSQEPVRLGNEQFF; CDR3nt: TGCGCCAGCAGCCAAGAACCGGTTAGGCTGGGTAATGAGCAGTTCTTC
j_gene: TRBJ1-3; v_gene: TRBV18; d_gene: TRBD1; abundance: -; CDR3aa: CASSSRDREGNTIYF; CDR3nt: TGTGCCAGCTCATCACGGGACAGGGAAGGAAACACCATATATTTT
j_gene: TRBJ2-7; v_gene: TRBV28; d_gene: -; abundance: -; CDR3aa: CASSLGGGHNSYEQYF; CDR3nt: TGTGCCAGCAGTTTGGGGGGGGGACACAACTCCTACGAGCAGTACTTC
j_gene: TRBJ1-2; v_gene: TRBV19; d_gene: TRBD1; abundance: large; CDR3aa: CASSMGQGIHGYTF; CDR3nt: TGTGCCAGTAGTATGGGACAGGGAATCCATGGCTACACCTTC
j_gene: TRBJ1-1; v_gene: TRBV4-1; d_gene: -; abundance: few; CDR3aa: CASRLIPPPFSNTEAFF; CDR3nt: TGCGCCAGCAGGCTCATCCCTCCCCCGTTCTCTAACACTGAAGCTTTCTTT
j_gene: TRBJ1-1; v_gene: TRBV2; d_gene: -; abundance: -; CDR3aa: CASIRDTVNTEAFF; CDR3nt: TGTGCCAGCATCCGTGACACGGTTAACACTGAAGCTTTCTTT
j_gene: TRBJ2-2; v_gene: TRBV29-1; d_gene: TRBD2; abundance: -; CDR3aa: CSALAGEGELFF; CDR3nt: TGCAGCGCACTAGCGGGAGAGGGGGAGCTGTTTTTT
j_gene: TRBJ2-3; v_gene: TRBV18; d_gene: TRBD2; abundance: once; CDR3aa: CASSPPVREGRDTQYF; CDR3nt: TGTGCCAGCTCACCACCGGTGCGGGAGGGCCGGGATACGCAGTATTTT
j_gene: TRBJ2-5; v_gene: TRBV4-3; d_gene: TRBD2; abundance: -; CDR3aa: CASSPQILAGPGQETQYF; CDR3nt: TGCGCCAGCAGCCCACAGATACTAGCGGGACCGGGTCAAGAGACCCAGTACTTC
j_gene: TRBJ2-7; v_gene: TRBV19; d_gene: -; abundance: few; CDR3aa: CASRPYSEGEQYF; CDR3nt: TGTGCCAGTAGACCTTACAGTGAAGGCGAGCAGTACTTC
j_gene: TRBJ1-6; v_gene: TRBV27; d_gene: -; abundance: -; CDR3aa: CASSLIDTKNSPLHF; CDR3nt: TGTGCCAGCAGTTTAATTGACACCAAAAATTCACCCCTCCACTTT
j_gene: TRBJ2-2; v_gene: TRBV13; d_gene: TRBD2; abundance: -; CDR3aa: CASSLALAGANTGELFF; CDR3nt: TGTGCCAGCAGCTTAGCCCTAGCGGGGGCGAACACCGGGGAGCTGTTTTTT
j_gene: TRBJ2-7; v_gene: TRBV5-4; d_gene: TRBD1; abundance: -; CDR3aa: CASSPGQGGYEQYF; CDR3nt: TGTGCCAGCAGCCCGGGACAGGGCGGGTACGAGCAGTACTTC
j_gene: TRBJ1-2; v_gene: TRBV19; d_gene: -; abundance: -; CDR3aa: CASTVGHGYTF; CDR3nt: TGTGCCAGTACGGTAGGACATGGCTACACCTTC
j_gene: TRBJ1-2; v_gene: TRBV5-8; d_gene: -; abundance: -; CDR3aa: CASSLDSSYGYTF; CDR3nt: TGTGCCAGCAGCTTGGACAGTTCCTATGGCTACACCTTC
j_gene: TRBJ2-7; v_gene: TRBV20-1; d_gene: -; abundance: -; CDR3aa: CSASTHEQYF; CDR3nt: TGCAGTGCTAGCACCCACGAGCAGTACTTC
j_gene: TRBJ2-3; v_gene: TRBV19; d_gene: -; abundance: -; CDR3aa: CASSTGPATDTQYF; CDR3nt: TGTGCCAGTTCTACAGGACCCGCCACAGATACGCAGTATTTT
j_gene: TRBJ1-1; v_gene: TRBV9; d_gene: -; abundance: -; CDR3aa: CASRETDSTEAFF; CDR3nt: TGTGCCAGCAGGGAGACTGACAGCACTGAAGCTTTCTTT
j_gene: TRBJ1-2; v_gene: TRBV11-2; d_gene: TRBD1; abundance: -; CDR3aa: CASSLVVSRDRGHRGYTF; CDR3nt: TGTGCCAGCAGCTTAGTAGTAAGCCGGGACAGGGGGCATCGTGGCTACACCTTC
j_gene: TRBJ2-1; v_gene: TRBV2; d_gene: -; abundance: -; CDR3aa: CASSEEEAGSNEQFF; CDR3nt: TGTGCCAGCAGTGAGGAGGAGGCCGGTAGCAATGAGCAGTTCTTC
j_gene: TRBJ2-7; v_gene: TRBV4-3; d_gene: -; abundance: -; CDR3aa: CASSQEVAQRSAYEQYF; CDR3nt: TGCGCCAGCAGCCAGGAGGTGGCTCAGCGGTCAGCCTACGAGCAGTACTTC
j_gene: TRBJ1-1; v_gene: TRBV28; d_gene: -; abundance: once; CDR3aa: CASSLGAREGTEAFF; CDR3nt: TGTGCCAGCAGTTTAGGTGCCCGGGAAGGCACTGAAGCTTTCTTT
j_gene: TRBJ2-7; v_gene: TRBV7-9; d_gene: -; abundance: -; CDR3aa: CASASRGPEQYF; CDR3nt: TGTGCCAGCGCCTCCCGGGGCCCCGAGCAGTACTTC
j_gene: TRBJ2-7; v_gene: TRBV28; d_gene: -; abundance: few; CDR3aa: CASSLANEQYF; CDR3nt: TGTGCCAGCAGTTTAGCGAACGAGCAGTACTTC
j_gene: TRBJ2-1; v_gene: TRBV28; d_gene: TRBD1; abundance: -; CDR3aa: CASSLIGTELNEQFF; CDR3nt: TGTGCCAGCAGTTTAATCGGGACAGAGCTCAATGAGCAGTTCTTC
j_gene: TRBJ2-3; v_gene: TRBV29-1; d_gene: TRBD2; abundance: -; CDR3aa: CSVAGEDTQYF; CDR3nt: TGCAGCGTCGCGGGGGAAGATACGCAGTATTTT
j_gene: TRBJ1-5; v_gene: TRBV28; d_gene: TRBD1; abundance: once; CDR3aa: CASSGRQGLSNQPQHF; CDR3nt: TGTGCCAGCAGTGGGAGACAGGGGTTAAGCAATCAGCCCCAGCATTTT
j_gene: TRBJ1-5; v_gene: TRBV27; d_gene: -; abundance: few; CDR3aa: CASSLSRVLNQPQHF; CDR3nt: TGTGCCAGCAGTTTGTCCAGGGTCCTCAATCAGCCCCAGCATTTT
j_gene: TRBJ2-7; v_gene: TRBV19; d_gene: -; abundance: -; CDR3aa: CASSRDTSYEQYF; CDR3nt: TGTGCCAGTAGCCGGGACACCTCCTACGAGCAGTACTTC
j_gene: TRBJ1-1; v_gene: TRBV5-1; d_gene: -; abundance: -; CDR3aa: CASSAEGQNTEAFF; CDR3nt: TGCGCCAGCAGCGCGGAGGGACAGAACACTGAAGCTTTCTTT
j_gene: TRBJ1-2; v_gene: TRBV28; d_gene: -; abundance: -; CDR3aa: CASSRTYGYTF; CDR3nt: TGTGCCAGCAGCCGGACCTATGGCTACACCTTC
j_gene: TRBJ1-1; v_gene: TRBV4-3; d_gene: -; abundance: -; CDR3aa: CASSQDRAGGNTEAFF; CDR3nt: TGCGCCAGCAGCCAAGATAGAGCGGGAGGGAACACTGAAGCTTTCTTT
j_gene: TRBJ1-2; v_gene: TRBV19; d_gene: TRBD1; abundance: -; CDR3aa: CASSIEQGLLDGYTF; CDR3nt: TGTGCCAGTAGTATAGAACAGGGGTTGCTTGATGGCTACACCTTC
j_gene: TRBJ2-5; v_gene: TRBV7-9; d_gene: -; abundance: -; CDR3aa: CASSSQGETQYF; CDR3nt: TGTGCCAGCAGCTCACAGGGAGAGACCCAGTACTTC